These 28 T cell receptor beta chains came from one sample sequenced in a study of blood T cells in healthy people across ages (dated by TCRdb to 2014 to 2015). Receptors were amplified or captured by 5' RACE. This sample was sequenced with an Illumina HiSeq 2500. A second PCR of roughly 6 to 11 cycles was run with a J-beta primer mix and a sample-barcoded 5' primer. The public reads were run again by TCRdb, first through fastp at Q25 and then through MiXCR, and only productive beta chains were kept. Rows with one shared CDR3 protein collapse into an entry with the most common genes and DNA. The sample records roughly 1,700,000 distinct CDR3 sequences, 28% of which are singletons. The ten top clones hold 6.5% to 8.5% of the sample. Material: blood. The receptors derive from a woman in her 30s in good health.

In the case of this clonotype: A junction end diverges from the germline sequence, so it may reflect a read error. V and J are TRBV6-5 and TRBJ1-1; D remains ambiguous. The CDR3 has 12 residues. The germline V gene encodes CDR1 MNHEY and CDR2 SVGAGI. The CDR3 here is CASSNPNWEACF. CDR3 sequence (DNA): TGTGCCAGCAGTAATCCAAATTGGGAAGCTTGCTTT.

A few counts support this clonotype. The chain links TRBV10-3 to TRBJ2-3; D may be TRBD1 (7 bases). Trimming cost V 7 bases and J 10 bases, with 18 bases left between them. Per the germline V gene, CDR1 is ENHRY and CDR2 is SYGVKD. The CDR3 is made up of 13 amino acids. CDR3 DNA: TGTGCCATCACTTCGGAGGGGGCTTTAGCGCAGTATTTT. This sequence encodes CAITSEGALAQYF.

The J gene is TRBJ2-7, the V gene TRBV11-2, with 14 bases matching TRBD2. Germline CDR1 is SGHAT and CDR2 is FQNNGV. This CDR3 contains 18 residues. Germline trimming cut 6 bases from V and 3 bases from J; bases unmatched to any gene: 13. CDR3 in amino acids: CASRPGLAGVEVVYEQYF. CDR3 in DNA: TGTGCCAGCAGACCGGGACTAGCGGGAGTGGAGGTAGTCTACGAGCAGTACTTC.

The V gene is TRBV9, the J gene TRBJ2-1, with D possibly being TRBD2 (5 bases). The tail of the sequence fits TRBJ2-7 better, so the J call may be wrong. Per the germline V gene, CDR1 is SGDLS and CDR2 is YYNGEE. CDR3 size: 16 residues. The CDR3 DNA sequence: TGTGCCAGCAGCGTAGGAGACGGAGGAGGATTCAATGAGCAGTACTTC. This gives the protein CASSVGDGGGFNEQYF.

This clonotype was seen a handful of times. The chain carries TRBV29-1 and TRBJ2-7; tentatively, D is TRBD1 or TRBD2 (5 bases each). This CDR3 spans 14 amino acids. The V end lost 4 bases, the J end lost 2 bases, and 15 bases lay between the germline ends. The germline gives CDR1 SQVTM, CDR2 ANQGSEA. CDR3: CSVVSGTGTYEQYF. In DNA, the CDR3 is TGCAGCGTTGTATCGGGGACCGGAACCTACGAGCAGTACTTC.

This clonotype was seen ten or more times. CDR3 loop: CASSPRGTSSYEQYF. The CDR3 nucleotides read TGTGCCAGCAGCCCGAGGGGGACTAGCTCCTACGAGCAGTACTTC. The V gene is TRBV4-2, the J gene TRBJ2-7; 8 nucleotides agree with TRBD2. The V and J ends lost 4 bases and 0 bases, in that order; junction bases with no gene match: 5. Looked up from germline, CDR1 is LGHNA and CDR2 is YNFKEQ. This CDR3 has 15 amino acids.

As concerns this clonotype: A clone one base away is much larger, so this may be a read error. The chain combines TRBV12-3 or TRBV12-4 with TRBJ1-2; D is uncertain. This CDR3 is 13 amino acids long. The CDR3, as DNA: TGTGCCACCAGTCGCCAGGAAGGCTATGGCTACACCTTC. It is translated as CATSRQEGYGYTF.

This clonotype turned up a few times. The rearrangement links TRBV2 to TRBJ2-7; D gene ambiguous. CDR3 length: 14 residues. With 6 bases removed from V and 0 bases from J, the gap between germline ends came to 12 bases. CDR1 and CDR2 (germline): SNHLY, FYNNEI. The CDR3, as DNA: TGTGCCAGCAGGGCGGACGGTTTCTCCTACGAGCAGTACTTC. Translation: CASRADGFSYEQYF.

V and J are TRBV4-3 and TRBJ2-3; 8 positions match TRBD2. From germline, CDR1 is LGHNA and CDR2 YSLEER. There are 16 residues in the CDR3. Germline trimming cut 1 base from V and 5 bases from J; bases unmatched to any gene: 8. The CDR3, as DNA: TGCGCCAGCAGCCAAGCATTAGCGGGGACCAGAGATACGCAGTATTTT. Translation gives CASSQALAGTRDTQYF.

V is TRBV9 and J is TRBJ2-1; perhaps TRBD2 as D (6 bases). V dropped 0 bases and J dropped 3 bases, with 13 bases sitting between them. The germline CDR1 and CDR2 sequences are SGDLS and YYNGEE. The CDR3 is 16 amino acids. CDR3 protein: CASSVGGESYYNEQFF. The DNA of the CDR3 is TGTGCCAGCAGCGTAGGCGGGGAATCCTACTACAATGAGCAGTTCTTC.

This chain uses TRBV13 with TRBJ2-1; D assignment may be TRBD1 or TRBD2 (5 bases each). The CDR3 spans 16 residues. V lost 4 bases to trimming and J lost 3 bases, with 16 bases between them. The germline gives CDR1 PRHDT, CDR2 FYEKMQ (reference sequence). DNA of the CDR3: TGTGCCAGCAGCTCTCCCAACCGGGACGTCTACAATGAGCAGTTCTTC. This encodes CASSSPNRDVYNEQFF. Full variable domain (remainder filled in from reference TRBV13 and TRBJ2-1): AAGVIQSPRHLIKEKRETATLKCYPIPRHDTVYWYQQGPGQDPQFLISFYEKMQSDKGSIPDRFSAQQFSDYHSELNMSSLELGDSALYFCASSSPNRDVYNEQFFGPGTRLTVL.

The genes are TRBV5-5 and TRBJ2-7; D is unresolved. V was trimmed by 0 bases and J by 11 bases, leaving 15 bases between them. CDR3 size: 13 residues. CDR1 SGHKS and CDR2 YYEKEE come from the germline V gene (reference sequence). The CDR3 bases are TGTGCCAGCAGCTTGGGCAGCGAAAGCGTCGAGTACTTC. Translated, it gives CASSLGSESVEYF.

The V gene is TRBV7-2, the J gene TRBJ2-1; D perhaps matches TRBD2 (5 bases). CDR1 and CDR2 from the germline V gene are SGHTA and FQGNSA. This CDR3 is built from 15 residues. Trimming removed 5 bases from V and 9 bases from J, with 20 bases in between. The CDR3 DNA reads as TGTGCCAGCAGCCCGGGGATCGGGATAAAAGGTGAGCAGTTCTTC. It yields the protein CASSPGIGIKGEQFF.

A few counts support this clonotype. The chain carries TRBV29-1 and TRBJ1-4; 7 bases fit TRBD1. The V and J ends lost 4 bases and 4 bases, in that order; junction bases with no gene match: 9. CDR3 length: 15 amino acids. CDR1 is SQVTM and CDR2 is ANQGSEA in the germline V gene. The CDR3 nucleotides are TGCAGCGTTGGCTCTAAGGGGGCGAATAATGAAAAACTGTTTTTT. Amino acid sequence: CSVGSKGANNEKLFF.

This clonotype showed up just a few times. V usage is TRBV19 and J usage is TRBJ2-1; either TRBD1 or TRBD2 may fit D (6 bases each). V lost 3 bases to trimming and J lost 6 bases, with 15 bases between them. There are 15 residues in the CDR3. Germline CDR1 is LNHDA and CDR2 is SQIVND (reference sequence). The CDR3 loop is CASSIVGRGGNEQFF. CDR3 nucleotide sequence: TGTGCCAGTAGTATTGTCGGCAGGGGAGGCAATGAGCAGTTCTTC. Full variable domain (outside the CDR3, taken from reference TRBV19 and TRBJ2-1): DGGITQSPKYLFRKEGQNVTLSCEQNLNHDAMYWYRQDPGQGLRLIYYSQIVNDFQKGDIAEGYSVSREKKESFPLTVTSAQKNPTAFYLCASSIVGRGGNEQFFGPGTRLTVL.

The chain recombines TRBV20-1 with TRBJ1-1; weak D call: TRBD1 (6 bases). V was cut by 0 bases and J by 4 bases, with 15 bases left in between. The CDR3 has 15 amino acids. Germline V lookup: CDR1 DFQATT, CDR2 SNEGSKA (reference sequence). The CDR3 here is CSARDGGGPTTEAFF. CDR3 in DNA: TGCAGTGCTAGAGATGGCGGGGGGCCGACCACTGAAGCTTTCTTT.

This clonotype was detected a few times. The V call is TRBV6-1, the J call TRBJ1-1; no clear D. The CDR3 is 13 residues long. The germline gives CDR1 MNHNS, CDR2 SASEGT. Between the trimmed V and J ends, which lost 7 bases and 7 bases, there was a span of 16 bases. The CDR3 region is CASTSDGRFEAFF. CDR3 bases: TGTGCCAGCACCTCTGACGGACGGTTTGAAGCTTTCTTT.

This rearrangement joins TRBV12-3 or TRBV12-4 to TRBJ1-5, with a tentative D call TRBD1 (6 bases). Trimming pared 8 bases from V and 5 bases from J, leaving 16 bases between. This CDR3 has 14 residues. CDR3: CASSSQGTHQPQHF. The CDR3 DNA reads as TGTGCCAGCTCCTCCCAGGGGACACATCAGCCCCAGCATTTT.

Only a few counts were recorded for this clonotype. This could be a read error, since a much larger clone is one nucleotide away. J is TRBJ2-1 and V is TRBV7-2; 7 bases match TRBD2. Germline lookup yields CDR1 SGHTA and CDR2 FQGNSA. CDR3 length: 15 residues. The CDR3 is CASSLERGSHNEQFF. Here the CDR3 DNA reads TGTGCCAGCAGCTTAGAGCGGGGCTCCCACAATGAGCAGTTCTTC. The variable domain in full, with the rest retrieved from reference TRBV7-2 and TRBJ2-1, is GAGVSQSPSNKVTEKGKDVELRCDPISGHTALYWYRQSLGQGLEFLIYFQGNSAPDKSGLPSDRFSAERTGGSVSTLTIQRTQQEDSAVYLCASSLERGSHNEQFFGPGTRLTVL.

This clonotype was found a few times. V and J are TRBV3-1 and TRBJ1-2; D is uncertain. V was cut by 4 bases and J by 0 bases, with 15 bases left in between. The germline gives CDR1 LGHDT, CDR2 YNNKEL (reference sequence). The CDR3 consists of 16 residues. The chain's CDR3 is CASSRFDIISNYGYTF. The CDR3 region has the DNA TGTGCCAGCAGCCGCTTCGACATAATATCTAACTATGGCTACACCTTC.

This chain uses TRBV12-3 or TRBV12-4 with TRBJ2-7; 8 bases are a match to TRBD2. Germline trimming cut 7 bases from V and 2 bases from J; bases unmatched to any gene: 7. The CDR3 contains 14 residues. The CDR3 spells CASTSRGGAYEQYF. CDR3 sequence (DNA): TGTGCCAGCACAAGCCGGGGGGGTGCCTACGAGCAGTACTTC.

The chain uses TRBV12-3 or TRBV12-4 and TRBJ1-1; no reliable D call. The CDR3 has 14 residues. V lost 7 bases and J 5 bases, leaving 17 bases between the germline ends. The CDR3 bases are TGTGCCAGCAAACCTACGGTGGGAGGGACTGAAGCTTTCTTT. This translates into CASKPTVGGTEAFF.

The table lists this clonotype with a few counts. The junction departs from the called germline gene at one end, perhaps through a read error. This chain links TRBV18 with TRBJ2-5; D remains unclear. Germline V gene data show CDR1 as KGHSH and CDR2 as LQKENI. The CDR3 consists of 14 residues. DNA of the CDR3: TGTCCCAGCTCTCCAAACGCCGGCCAAGAGACCCAGTACTTC. Translation: CPSSPNAGQETQYF.

Turning to this clonotype: Relative to the germline gene, one junction end is altered; a read error may explain this. The V gene is TRBV4-1, the J gene TRBJ2-3, with 9 nucleotides matching TRBD1. This CDR3 is built from 16 residues. Germline V gene lookup returns CDR1 MGHRA and CDR2 YSYEKL. CDR3 amino acids: CASRGLQGAYTDTRYF. The CDR3, as DNA: TGCGCCAGCAGGGGACTACAGGGGGCCTACACAGATACGCGGTATTTT.

The chain combines TRBV12-3 or TRBV12-4 with TRBJ2-2; possible D gene TRBD2, 5 bases. There are 14 residues in the CDR3. Trimming removed 2 bases from V and 5 bases from J, with 9 bases in between. CDR3 nucleotides: TGTGCCAGCAGTTTAACTAGGCGGACCGGGGAGCTGTTTTTT. Translating gives CASSLTRRTGELFF.

In its sample, this clonotype was seen many times. V gene TRBV7-3 combines with J gene TRBJ2-1, with 7 bases lining up with TRBD2. Trimming at V came to 5 bases and at J to 9 bases, leaving 7 bases not matched to a gene. CDR3 length: 13 residues. The germline CDR1 and CDR2 sequences are SGHTA and FQGTGA. CDR3 bases: TGTGCCAGCAGCCAGGGAGGGAGCGGTGAGCAGTTCTTC. Translated: CASSQGGSGEQFF.

This clonotype was observed a few times. This chain connects TRBV20-1 to TRBJ1-1; 8 bases agree with TRBD1. Looked up from germline, CDR1 is DFQATT and CDR2 is SNEGSKA (reference sequence). This CDR3 comprises 13 residues. V shed 5 bases, J shed 3 bases, and the junction held 5 bases outside the gene matches. This chain's CDR3 is CSARQGRDTEAFF. The CDR3 nucleotides are TGCAGTGCTCGACAGGGGAGGGACACTGAAGCTTTCTTT.

The V and J genes are TRBV5-5 and TRBJ2-2; D gene unclear. V shed 0 bases and J shed 4 bases, with 10 bases lying between them. CDR1 and CDR2 from the germline V gene are SGHKS and YYEKEE (reference sequence). The CDR3 contains 15 residues. The CDR3 nucleotides are TGTGCCAGCAGCTTGGCGGTAGTCATCACCGGGGAGCTGTTTTTT. Protein sequence: CASSLAVVITGELFF.